Below, 16 T cell receptor beta chains from the same sample are listed, as sequenced in a study of cytomegalovirus exposure and HLA in healthy donors. The study ran its PCR with 60 Vbeta and 13 Jbeta primers. Repertoires were generated with immunoSEQ multiplex PCR, while TCRdb's copy carries only in-frame clones and drops some. Its listing shows just over 80,000 clones. Sequenced input: PBMCs. The receptors were sampled from a woman younger than 45 in good health and CMV-seronegative.

The chain combines TRBV27 with TRBJ1-2, with TRBD1 identical over 10 bases. The CDR3 is 13 amino acids. V lost 4 bases and J lost 13; bases outside the gene matches: 9. Germline V gene lookup returns CDR1 MNHEY and CDR2 SMNVEV (reference sequence). CDR3 amino acids: CASSYRDRGKFTF. CDR3 nucleotides: TGTGCCAGCAGTTACCGGGACAGGGGCAAGTTCACCTTC.

This sequence joins TRBV6-1 and TRBJ2-6, with D unresolved. V was pared by 2 bases and J by 0 bases, with 11 bases between. CDR1 MNHNS and CDR2 SASEGT come from the germline V gene. This CDR3 has 17 residues. For the CDR3, the DNA is TGTGCCAGCAGTGAACAGGCAGTTAGCTCTGGGGCCAACGTCCTGACTTTC. Translating it yields CASSEQAVSSGANVLTF.

The rearrangement uses TRBV5-1 and TRBJ2-3, with D unclear. The germline V and J ends were trimmed by 0 bases and 2 bases, with 10 bases remaining between them. The CDR3 is made up of 15 amino acids. CDR1 SGHRS and CDR2 YFSETQ come from the germline V gene. CDR3 nucleotides: TGCGCCAGCAGCTTGGCCGGTCAGGTCACAGATACGCAGTATTTT. Its protein product is CASSLAGQVTDTQYF.

The rearrangement uses TRBV7-9 and TRBJ2-1; D is undetermined. The CDR3 covers 13 residues. Germline V gene sequence: CDR1 SEHNR, CDR2 FQNEAQ (reference sequence). V dropped 3 bases and J dropped 2 bases, with 5 bases sitting between them. CDR3 sequence: CASSFQAYNEQFF. CDR3 nucleotides: TGTGCCAGCAGCTTCCAGGCCTACAATGAGCAGTTCTTC.

The chain employs TRBV5-1 and TRBJ2-5; the D gene is possibly TRBD1 (5 bases). This CDR3 is built from 14 residues. Trimming removed 2 bases at V and 4 bases at J, with 12 bases between. Germline CDR1 and CDR2: SGHRS and YFSETQ. CDR3 protein: CASSLRQPRETQYF. The CDR3 nucleotides are TGCGCCAGCAGCTTACGACAGCCGCGAGAGACCCAGTACTTC.

As DNA, the CDR3 is TGTGCCAGCAGCTTAGGACGGCCGGGAGATACGCAGTATTTT. Protein: CASSLGRPGDTQYF. The chain uses TRBV7-2 and TRBJ2-3; D call uncertain. V dropped 1 base and J dropped 5 bases, with 10 bases sitting between them. This CDR3 region has 14 residues. Germline-derived CDR1 and CDR2 are SGHTA and FQGNSA.

The rearrangement links TRBV5-1 to TRBJ2-7; the D gene is possibly TRBD1 (6 bases). V was trimmed by 0 bases and J by 0 bases, leaving 10 bases between them. From germline, CDR1 is SGHRS and CDR2 YFSETQ. This CDR3 is built from 15 residues. Here the CDR3 reads CASSLAQDSSYEQYF. CDR3 coding DNA: TGCGCCAGCAGCTTGGCCCAGGACAGCTCCTACGAGCAGTACTTC. Variable domain in full (rest from reference TRBV5-1 and TRBJ2-7): KAGVTQTPRYLIKTRGQQVTLSCSPISGHRSVSWYQQTPGQGLQFLFEYFSETQRNKGNFPGRFSGRQFSNSRSEMNVSTLELGDSALYLCASSLAQDSSYEQYFGPGTRLTVT.

V and J are TRBV21-1 and TRBJ1-5. TRBV21-1 is a recognized pseudogene. The CDR3 sequence is 14 residues long. This chain's CDR3 is CASSPGGGVQPQHF. The CDR3 region has the DNA TGTGCCAGCAGCCCGGGGGGGGGCGTTCAGCCCCAGCATTTT.

V and J are TRBV5-1 and TRBJ1-1; 7 nucleotides agree with TRBD1. Germline values: CDR1 SGHRS, CDR2 YFSETQ. J was trimmed by 1 base and V by 7 bases; bases with no gene match: 13. The CDR3 loop spans 16 amino acids. CDR3 residues: CASRNSGQEQNTEAFF. In DNA form, the CDR3 reads TGCGCCAGCCGAAACTCAGGACAGGAACAGAACACTGAAGCTTTCTTT.

CDR3 sequence reads: CASSRSGHGYTF. CDR3 DNA sequence: TGTGCCAGTAGCCGCAGCGGCCATGGCTACACCTTC. The V and J genes are TRBV19 and TRBJ1-2; D gene ambiguous. CDR3 length equals 12 residues. CDR1 is LNHDA and CDR2 is SQIVND in the germline V gene (reference sequence). V dropped 6 bases and J dropped 6 bases, with 11 bases sitting between them.

The chain links TRBV5-1 to TRBJ2-3, with D perhaps TRBD2 (5 bases). The V end lost 4 bases, the J end lost 0 bases, and 15 bases lay between the germline ends. The CDR3 totals 16 residues. Germline V gene lookup returns CDR1 SGHRS and CDR2 YFSETQ. CDR3 region: CASSPQAGSSTDTQYF. The CDR3, as DNA: TGCGCCAGCAGCCCTCAGGCGGGTTCTAGCACAGATACGCAGTATTTT.

In nucleotides, the CDR3 is TGTGCCAGCTCACCAGAATCGGGACTCTATGGCTACACCTTC. It translates to CASSPESGLYGYTF. The chain employs TRBV18 and TRBJ1-2, with a weak D call TRBD1 (5 bases). The germline V gene has CDR1 KGHSH and CDR2 LQKENI. The CDR3 totals 14 residues. The V end lost 2 bases, the J end lost 4 bases, and 11 bases lay between the germline ends.

The chain recombines TRBV6-5 with TRBJ1-5; D not certain. Looked up from germline, CDR1 is MNHEY and CDR2 is SVGAGI. The CDR3 is made up of 12 amino acids. V lost 4 bases and J lost 3, with 4 bases in between. The CDR3 DNA reads TGTGCCAGCAGTTCCAACAATCAGCCCCAGCATTTT. Its translation: CASSSNNQPQHF.

J is TRBJ1-2 and V is TRBV27; 7 bases are a match to TRBD1. J was trimmed by 4 bases and V by 5 bases; bases with no gene match: 10. The V gene's germline CDR1 is MNHEY and CDR2 SMNVEV (reference sequence). This CDR3 has 15 amino acids. The CDR3 nucleotides read TGTGCCAGCAGTCTCCGACAGGGAAGAGGCTATGGCTACACCTTC. Encoded protein: CASSLRQGRGYGYTF.

On this clone: This same CDR3 is encoded by further DNA sequences in the sample. The rearrangement links TRBV7-9 to TRBJ2-3; the D is unclear. Germline V gene lookup returns CDR1 SEHNR and CDR2 FQNEAQ (reference sequence). The CDR3 length is 12 residues. V was cut by 4 bases and J by 3 bases, with 5 bases left in between. CDR3: CASSYSTDTQYF. CDR3 coding DNA: TGTGCCAGCAGCTACTCGACAGATACGCAGTATTTT.

The chain has TRBV27 and TRBJ2-1; 7 nucleotides match TRBD1. Per germline, CDR1 MNHEY and CDR2 SMNVEV (reference sequence). The ends lost 3 bases at V and 2 bases at J; junction bases unmatched: 4. The CDR3 loop spans 15 amino acids. CDR3 sequence reads: CASSFTTGTYNEQFF. CDR3 DNA sequence: TGTGCCAGCAGTTTTACGACAGGGACCTACAATGAGCAGTTCTTC.